Listed here are 8 T cell receptor beta chains from one sample, sequenced in a study of blood T cell repertoires in COVID-19. Here immunoSEQ multiplex PCR was the method, and the copy in TCRdb shows in-frame clones only, minus some. The sample has tens of thousands of clones, approximately 78% seen once; the top ten hold roughly 27%. The material sequenced was peripheral blood. These TCRs come from a human donor in a cohort sampled during active COVID-19.

This chain connects TRBV5-6 to TRBJ2-5, with 11 nucleotides matching TRBD2. The CDR3 runs to 15 residues. Per germline, CDR1 SGHDT and CDR2 YYEEEE. J gave up 0 bases and V 4 bases, and 2 bases lay outside the gene matches. The CDR3 sequence is CASSRLAGYQETQYF. CDR3 bases: TGTGCCAGCAGCAGACTAGCGGGGTACCAAGAGACCCAGTACTTC.

A remark on this clone: Other nucleotide sequences from this sample produce the same CDR3. The V call is TRBV5-1, the J call TRBJ1-3; 9 nucleotides agree with TRBD1. J gave up 4 bases and V 0 bases, and 5 bases lay outside the gene matches. This CDR3 is built from 16 residues. Germline-derived CDR1 and CDR2 are SGHRS and YFSETQ. CDR3: CASSLDGTGQGNTIYF. The CDR3 DNA is TGCGCCAGCAGCTTGGACGGGACAGGGCAGGGAAACACCATATATTTT.

This chain uses TRBV6-1 with TRBJ2-7, with 8 bases aligning to TRBD1. The germline CDR1 and CDR2 sequences are MNHNS and SASEGT. Trimming removed 1 base from V and 0 bases from J; junction bases left unmatched: 2. CDR3 length equals 15 residues. DNA of the CDR3: TGTGCCAGCAGTGAAGGGACAGGGCTCTCCTACGAGCAGTACTTC. Protein product: CASSEGTGLSYEQYF.

The chain has TRBV7-2 and TRBJ2-7, with 10 positions matching TRBD2. J gave up 5 bases and V 1 base, and 2 bases lay outside the gene matches. The CDR3 covers 14 residues. Germline CDR1 and CDR2: SGHTA and FQGNSA. In DNA form, the CDR3 reads TGTGCCAGCAGCTTAGGGCTAGCGGGGGACGAGCAGTACTTC. As protein: CASSLGLAGDEQYF.

The CDR3 region has the DNA TGTGCCAGCACTAGCGGGGACAGAGATAATTCACCCCTCCACTTT. It codes for CASTSGDRDNSPLHF. This chain links TRBV6-6 with TRBJ1-6, with TRBD1 matching 7 bases. This CDR3 region has 15 residues. CDR1 is MNHNY and CDR2 is SVGAGI in the germline V gene (reference sequence). The J segment lost 5 bases and the V segment lost 7 bases, leaving 8 bases of the junction unmatched.

The rearrangement joins TRBV6-2 or TRBV6-3 to TRBJ1-5, with 9 bases aligning to TRBD1. Germline CDR1 MNHEY, CDR2 SVGEGT. V trimming: 4 bases; J trimming: 5 bases; junction bases outside the gene matches: 6. The CDR3 covers 15 residues. CDR3 sequence reads: CASSSTGTGYQPQHF. CDR3 DNA: TGTGCCAGCAGTTCTACCGGGACAGGGTATCAGCCCCAGCATTTT.

The chain recombines TRBV28 with TRBJ1-1; D might be TRBD1 (5 bases). CDR3 length: 16 residues. V lost 5 bases, J lost 1 base, and 17 bases lay in between. Germline CDR1 and CDR2: MDHEN and SYDVKM. This CDR3 reads CASSPHPGHPNTEAFF. CDR3 coding DNA: TGTGCCAGCAGTCCTCACCCCGGACACCCGAACACTGAAGCTTTCTTT.

The rearrangement links TRBV5-1 to TRBJ1-1, with D possibly matching TRBD1 (6 bases). Germline CDR1 reads SGHRS; CDR2 reads YFSETQ. The CDR3 spans 14 residues. V lost 2 bases, J lost 6 bases, and 14 bases lay in between. The CDR3 spells CASSFGGDTAEAFF. CDR3 in DNA: TGCGCCAGCAGCTTTGGGGGGGACACGGCTGAAGCTTTCTTT.